This T cell receptor (beta chain) is drawn from a study of beta chain features in type 1 diabetes. Germline values: CDR1 SSHAT, CDR2 FNYEAQ (reference sequence). The length of the CDR3 is 14 residues. Purity above 95% was achieved in all sorted populations. Expressed TCRB transcripts were sequenced after all isolated RNA was converted to cDNA. This table comes from immunoSEQ multiplex PCR, and its TCRdb copy is limited to in-frame clones, with some not included. The sample shows tens of thousands of clones, 30% to 40% of them seen only once. This clone was counted only a few times. Mismatch with germline at one junction end may stem from a read error.

The chain is built from TRBV7-7 and TRBJ2-2; a weak D match, TRBD1 (6 bases). Sequenced sample: stem cell memory CD4+ T cells from blood. The sequence derives from a woman aged 18-35 years in good health. CDR3 sequence: CASSQGRVTGELFF. The CDR3 nucleotides read TGTGCTAGCAGCCAGGGGAGAGTGACCGGGGAGCTGTTTTTT.